This T cell receptor (beta chain) is from a study of cytomegalovirus exposure and HLA in healthy donors (dated by TCRdb to about 2017). In the study overall: According to an earlier analysis of 550 to 750 of the donors, 150 million to 200 million T cells yielded 100 million or so unique TCR beta sequences and 250 to 350 Gb of sequence data. Roughly 300 gigabases of sequencing data and approximately 91 million unique TCR sequences made up an early release that covered roughly 670 HLA-typed donors. The genetic ancestry cluster associated with self-reported Caucasian donors included approximately 85% of the approximately 430 genotyped donors. The study was designed to test whether signatures of past pathogen exposure could be identified by cataloging public T cell receptors. The study profiled the T cell repertoires of about 640 subjects by immunosequencing and related them to cytomegalovirus serostatus. A separate validation cohort of about 110 different subjects was used in addition to the approximately 610-subject first cohort. High-throughput TCR immunosequencing, statistical association of individual TCRs with disease status, and machine learning were combined to predict cytomegalovirus infection status. A later analysis re-analyzed previously published TCR beta repertoires from several hundred donors and added high-resolution HLA genotyping to study TCR occurrence patterns. The later analysis used no new phenotypic data to find candidate immune exposures, relying instead on TCR beta sequences and their occurrence across donors. To decide whether each TCR beta V gene segment behaved as functional or pseudogenic, an earlier analysis of fewer than 750 of the donors relied on high-throughput TCR beta sequencing. Donor age, sex, ethnicity and CMV serostatus were compiled alongside the repertoire data. A later genetic analysis took genome-wide SNP genotypes for about three fifths of the 666 donors and used that subset as a discovery cohort. All discovery cohort repertoires had been generated on a single sequencing platform. Class I and class II HLA loci were covered by the typing at four-digit resolution. The number of donors typed differed by locus, with about 629-640 for A, B, C, DRB1 and DQB1, more than 500 for DQA1, over 600 for DPA1, and some 440 for DPB1. Because of strong linkage in the cohort, 5 or 6 DR-DQ haplotypes were treated as single units for association and clustering. Across about 370 genotyped donors of the cohort, an average of roughly 230,000 unique TCR beta nucleotide sequences per donor were sequenced, and roughly 20% of those sequences were non-productive. What the research found in general, with its limitations: A group of highly shared sequence variants was considered likely to be a technical artifact of the sequencing pipeline. Most CMV-associated TCR beta chains appeared to be HLA-restricted in a later analysis, and the HLA associations seemed to be driven largely by CMV exposure. In vitro tests confirmed that a few of the cytomegalovirus-associated TCR beta chains recognize cytomegalovirus antigens. Correlated functional status among segregating V segments might reflect linkage disequilibrium, but an unknown experimental factor could not be ruled out. Because HLA typing was unavailable for some donors at each locus, only the typed subset was used in association tests. A later genetic analysis associated a missense DCLRE1C variant with V-gene and J-gene trimming of TCR beta chains, and an independent cohort replicated the association. According to a later analysis, parvovirus B19, influenza, CMV and Epstein-Barr virus appeared linked to several top co-occurrence clusters. Specific HLA alleles were associated with over 15,000 TCR beta sequences at a false discovery rate of 0.05 in a later analysis. Some IMGT-functional V segments, including TRBV6-2 and TRBV6-3, could not be told apart with the 87-base-pair reads, so those segments were excluded. The earlier analysis of some 560 of the donors excluded 15 to 20 rarely observed V segments, including chromosome 9 orphons, because counts were too low. In a later analysis, HLA-associated TCR beta chains were found to be more clonally expanded and to have lower generation probabilities than equally common non-associated chains. This cohort had only TCR beta chains sequenced, and the lack of alpha or paired-chain data limited which features could be detected. In the study, approximately 150 TCR beta chains were listed as associated with cytomegalovirus. While some public TCRs were present in many individuals, most TCR sequences turned up only very rarely across donors. Sequencing depth was assumed to be roughly uniform across donors in the presence/absence analyses, though that assumption may not hold. A later genetic analysis reported fewer N-insertions in productive TCRs among donors in an Asian-associated ancestry cluster than the roughly 690-donor mean. Assigning TCR associations to individual alleles was difficult when HLA alleles, especially DR and DQ, strongly co-occurred. A further reported finding was that TCR beta sequences accurately predicted the HLA-A and HLA-B alleles for most subjects in the first cohort. In an earlier analysis of some 550 of the donors, most TCR beta V segments were observed in productive rearrangements about 87% or about 30% of the time, broadly matching IMGT annotations. In a later analysis, TCR association rates were found to vary across HLA loci, with the most associated TCRs seen for DRB1 alleles and the fewest for HLA-C alleles. The authors suggested that the approach could potentially be extended to other disease states and immunological phenotypes. For the cohort, immune exposure information was limited to CMV serostatus. In both the original and validation cohorts, the classifier was reported to diagnose cytomegalovirus status with high specificity and sensitivity.

The library was made by the immunoSEQ multiplex PCR assay. A mixture of 60 forward primers for TCR Vbeta segments and 13 reverse primers for TCR Jbeta segments was used in the multiplex PCR. Amplification of the CDR3 region of rearranged TCR beta genes was performed with a multiplex PCR assay on genomic DNA. Amplified TCR beta libraries were sequenced as 87-base-pair reads on the Illumina HiSeq System. From the authors' description of their analysis: In a later analysis, roughly 80 million unique TCR beta chains were counted across the 650 to 700 repertoires, and about 10 million of these chains were shared by at least two donors. To remove PCR and sequencing errors, raw reads were error-corrected and collapsed into unique sequences using a nearest-neighbor algorithm that merged closely related sequences. To assign V, D and J gene segments, CDR3 sequences were aligned to IMGT reference sequences. Each retained sequence needed at least a six-nucleotide match to both a V gene segment and a J gene segment. Rearrangements were called productive when the CDR3 lacked stop codons and stayed in frame with V and J; all others were non-productive. CDR3 was defined by IMGT convention, running from the second conserved V-encoded cysteine to the conserved J-encoded phenylalanine. In an earlier analysis of some 550 of the donors, sequences lacking an unambiguous match to a single V gene segment were excluded. An earlier analysis of some 610 of the donors called V segments functional above 56.7% productive rearrangements and segregating when the between-donor standard deviation exceeded 5%. A statistical classification framework was built to diagnose cytomegalovirus status from the catalog of TCR beta chain sequences. In a later analysis, V and J genes were assigned by comparing TCR nucleotide sequences against IMGT/GENE-DB human TR gene sequences. Using the TCRdist pipeline, a later analysis assigned CDR3 sequences along with most-parsimonious VDJ recombination scenarios. In a later analysis, each TCR beta chain was defined by its CDR3 amino acid sequence together with its V-gene family, and reads without a unique V-gene family were excluded. In a later analysis, several hundred highly shared, low-generation-probability nucleotide sequences were removed to address suspected cross-contamination and a sequencing artifact. In a later analysis, a clonal expansion index for each public chain was calculated from normalized within-repertoire ranks of inferred template counts. Generation probabilities in a later analysis came from a VDJ recombination model fitted to out-of-frame rearrangements, and those results were checked against IGoR. A later analysis scored TCR-TCR, TCR-HLA and TCR-CMV co-occurrence with hypergeometric tests, applying a repertoire-size bias correction to TCR pairs. False discovery rates were estimated in a later analysis by permuting HLA or CMV assignments 20 times. A later analysis grouped co-occurring TCRs with DBSCAN, adding TCRdist sequence similarity when clustering within HLA-allele-positive subsets. Co-occurrence clustering excluded repertoires with fewer than 30,000 or more than 120,000 public chains, plus five with anomalous nucleotide sharing. The source is immuneACCESS, and TCRdb retained only in-frame sequences with V and J called. Part of the clones is not carried over; for the studies checked, unresolved V genes explain less than half of this, and the remainder is unexplained. That table gives V, J and clone size, and the DNA gave D and trimming. Per the sample table, the count is 30,000 to 45,000 clones. Roughly 9.6% of the sample comes from the top ten.

Worth noting for this clone: The antigen it binds to is not known.

The CDR3, cysteine through phenylalanine, is 11 amino acids long. CDR3 DNA only is kept here, 33 bases in frame from base 1. As encoded in the germline V gene, CDR1 is MDHEN while CDR2 is SYDVKM. V ends up 10 bases short and J 8 bases short, with an unmatched junction base count of 6. The cohort consisted of fewer than 700 healthy bone marrow donors. All cohort members were sampled while nominally healthy, although unrecorded immune exposures were likely present. The donor was CMV seropositive and was included in the group of about 290 seropositive cohort members. Every donor gave a peripheral blood sample, and the peripheral blood mononuclear cells from that sample were used for TCR beta sequencing. The Qiagen DNeasy Blood Extraction Kit was used to extract genomic DNA from the blood cell samples.

This TCR came from a man aged 35-49 years in good health and CMV-seropositive. The chain uses TRBV28 and TRBJ1-2; 8 of the junction bases match TRBD1. Sequences were obtained from PBMCs. The DNA sequence is as follows: TGTGCCACCAGGACAGGGAGAGGCTACACCTTC. Its protein reads: CATRTGRGYTF.